This T cell receptor (beta chain) was observed in a study of blood T cell repertoires in COVID-19. Study summary: PBMCs, B-cell-depleted T cells, or T cells were the source of the cDNA or gDNA that made up the material.

This clone was seen just once. Germline loops: CDR1 KGHDR, CDR2 SFDVKD. CDR3 size: 13 residues. The V gene lost 9 bases and the J gene lost 3 bases, with 10 bases spanning the gap. This table comes from immunoSEQ multiplex PCR, and its TCRdb copy is limited to in-frame clones, with some not included. Here the sample spans about 190,000 clones, around 89% being singletons. V and J are TRBV24-1 and TRBJ2-2; D is possibly TRBD2 (6 bases). The source of this sequence is a man in his fifties or sixties with acute or convalescent COVID-19. The source material was peripheral blood. The CDR3: CATRGTDTGELFF. The CDR3 bases are TGTGCCACCCGGGGGACTGACACCGGGGAGCTGTTTTTT.